One sample yielded the 29 T cell receptor beta chains listed below, sequenced in a study of OX40 agonist ivuxolimab in advanced cancers. The assay was immunoSEQ multiplex PCR, and TCRdb's table has in-frame clones only and misses some. The sample has roughly 56,000 clones; about 83% are singletons. The sequencing here drew on CD4+ or CD8+ T cells sorted from blood, taken in a trial of the OX40 agonist ivuxolimab. The origin of the receptors is an adult with an advanced solid tumor such as melanoma, head and neck, liver or kidney cancer.

This chain links TRBV19 with TRBJ2-1, with a tentative D call TRBD1 (5 bases). The CDR3 contains 15 residues. With 6 bases removed from V and 0 bases from J, the gap between germline ends came to 12 bases. Germline V gene sequence: CDR1 LNHDA, CDR2 SQIVND (reference sequence). The CDR3 sequence: CASSQGPSSYNEQFF. DNA for the CDR3: TGTGCCAGTAGCCAGGGCCCCAGCTCCTACAATGAGCAGTTCTTC.

V gene TRBV30 combines with J gene TRBJ2-5; TRBD2 might be the D (5 bases). V gave up 2 bases and J gave up 11 bases, with 15 bases separating them. CDR1 and CDR2 (germline): GTSNPN, SVGIG (reference sequence). CDR3 length equals 12 residues. The CDR3 sequence is CAWSPDTRAQYF. The DNA for the CDR3 is TGTGCCTGGAGTCCCGATACGAGGGCGCAGTACTTC. Full variable domain (remainder filled in from reference TRBV30 and TRBJ2-5): SQTIHQWPATLVQPVGSPLSLECTVEGTSNPNLYWYRQAAGRGLQLLFYSVGIGQISSEVPQNLSASRPQDRQFILSSKKLLLSDSGFYLCAWSPDTRAQYFGPGTRLLVL.

The V gene is TRBV5-1, the J gene TRBJ2-3, with a tentative D call TRBD2 (6 bases). Deletions cut 7 bases from V and 9 bases from J, with 15 bases between. The germline CDR1 and CDR2 sequences are SGHRS and YFSETQ. This CDR3 has 12 amino acids. CDR3 protein: CASRPPRGTQYF. For the CDR3, the DNA is TGCGCCAGCCGCCCGCCCCGGGGGACGCAGTATTTT.

The chain combines TRBV5-6 with TRBJ2-5; D is uncertain. The CDR3 has 16 residues. CDR1 and CDR2 from the germline V gene are SGHDT and YYEEEE. The V gene lost 1 base and the J gene lost 4 bases, with 17 bases spanning the gap. Written as DNA, the CDR3 is TGTGCCAGCAGCTTGACCGCCGACGCGTTCCGAGAGACCCAGTACTTC. It yields the protein CASSLTADAFRETQYF.

The chain is built from TRBV7-9 and TRBJ1-1; no firm D call. The germline V and J ends were trimmed by 3 bases and 3 bases, with 11 bases remaining between them. CDR1 SEHNR and CDR2 FQNEAQ come from the germline V gene (reference sequence). The CDR3 consists of 14 residues. The CDR3 DNA sequence: TGTGCCAGCAGCTTCGACCTTGTTTACACTGAAGCTTTCTTT. Encoded protein: CASSFDLVYTEAFF. The full variable domain, rest sourced from reference TRBV7-9 and TRBJ1-1, is DTGVSQNPRHKITKRGQNVTFRCDPISEHNRLYWYRQTLGQGPEFLTYFQNEAQLEKSRLLSDRFSAERPKGSFSTLEIQRTEQGDSAMYLCASSFDLVYTEAFFGQGTRLTVV.

This clone occurred a few times. The V and J genes are TRBV10-1 and TRBJ1-6; 8 positions agree with TRBD1. The CDR3 is 17 amino acids. With V trimmed by 7 bases and J by 2 bases, 10 bases remained unmatched. Germline V gene sequence: CDR1 WNHNN, CDR2 SYGVQD (reference sequence). The CDR3 sequence: CASNRQGADTYNSPLHF. CDR3 in DNA: TGCGCCAGCAATAGGCAGGGGGCCGACACCTATAATTCACCCCTCCACTTT.

In its sample, this clone was seen once. This sequence joins TRBV30 and TRBJ1-1; D may be TRBD1 (5 bases). This CDR3 is built from 15 residues. The germline CDR1 and CDR2 sequences are GTSNPN and SVGIG (reference sequence). V was clipped by 3 bases and J by 5 bases, with 19 bases between them. This CDR3 is CAWRPRGRRITEAFF. The CDR3 DNA is TGTGCCTGGAGGCCTCGGGGCAGGCGTATAACTGAAGCTTTCTTT.

This clone was picked up a small number of times. The V and J genes are TRBV23-1 and TRBJ1-2; no firm D call. TRBV23-1 is flagged as an ORF with uncertain function. The CDR3 has 12 residues. Trimming removed 11 bases at V and 0 bases at J, with 10 bases between. In nucleotides, the CDR3 is TGCGCCCGGACCGGTTCTAACTATGGCTACACCTTC. This gives the protein CARTGSNYGYTF.

This sequence joins TRBV9 and TRBJ1-2, with 10 positions matching TRBD1. The CDR3 has 15 amino acids. Germline values: CDR1 SGDLS, CDR2 YYNGEE. J gave up 2 bases and V 0 bases, and 1 base lay outside the gene matches. The CDR3 is CASSVAGQGNYGYTF. The CDR3 nucleotides read TGTGCCAGCAGCGTAGCGGGACAGGGGAACTATGGCTACACCTTC.

The chain couples TRBV27 to TRBJ2-7; a possible D gene is TRBD2 (6 bases). CDR1 and CDR2 from the germline V gene are MNHEY and SMNVEV (reference sequence). With 1 base removed from V and 3 bases from J, the gap between germline ends came to 16 bases. CDR3 length: 16 residues. DNA for the CDR3: TGTGCCAGCAGTTTATTCGGGCGGCAGGGACTCTACGAGCAGTACTTC. Residues: CASSLFGRQGLYEQYF.

The V and J genes are TRBV4-1 and TRBJ2-5; TRBD1 agrees at 10 bases. Per germline, CDR1 MGHRA and CDR2 YSYEKL. The CDR3 covers 15 residues. The V segment lost 3 bases and the J segment 5 bases; nucleotides outside the gene matches: 6. For the CDR3, the DNA is TGCGCCAGCAGCCAGGGGACAGGGGTGGTGGAGACCCAGTACTTC. This translates into CASSQGTGVVETQYF.

V is TRBV28 and J is TRBJ1-5, with D possibly matching TRBD1 (5 bases). Trimming stripped 6 bases from V and 3 bases from J, with 18 bases between. This CDR3 is built from 16 residues. The germline gives CDR1 MDHEN, CDR2 SYDVKM. CDR3 sequence: CASRGWDGRDNQPQHF. The CDR3 nucleotides read TGTGCCAGCAGGGGTTGGGACGGCAGAGACAATCAGCCCCAGCATTTT. The entire variable domain, with the rest obtained from reference TRBV28 and TRBJ1-5, is as follows: DVKVTQSSRYLVKRTGEKVFLECVQDMDHENMFWYRQDPGLGLRLIYFSYDVKMKEKGDIPEGYSVSREKKERFSLILESASTNQTSMYLCASRGWDGRDNQPQHFGDGTRLSIL.

This CDR3 reads CAWIGRGISGYTF. The CDR3 coding sequence is TGTGCCTGGATTGGCAGGGGGATTAGTGGCTACACCTTC. V and J are TRBV30 and TRBJ1-2, with 7 bases aligning to TRBD1. The germline CDR1 and CDR2 sequences are GTSNPN and SVGIG (reference sequence). Losses at the gene ends were 4 bases for V and 7 bases for J; bases not matched to a gene: 9. This CDR3 has 13 amino acids. Drawing the rest from reference TRBV30 and TRBJ1-2, the complete variable domain is SQTIHQWPATLVQPVGSPLSLECTVEGTSNPNLYWYRQAAGRGLQLLFYSVGIGQISSEVPQNLSASRPQDRQFILSSKKLLLSDSGFYLCAWIGRGISGYTFGSGTRLTVV.

This clone was picked up one time. The V call is TRBV27, the J call TRBJ2-2; a weak D match, TRBD1 (6 bases). CDR3 length equals 15 residues. Germline V CDR1 and CDR2: MNHEY, SMNVEV (reference sequence). V was clipped by 8 bases and J by 4 bases, with 17 bases between them. CDR3 sequence reads: CASCPQGSFTGELFF. For the CDR3, the DNA is TGTGCCAGCTGCCCCCAGGGGTCGTTCACCGGGGAGCTGTTTTTT.

The chain couples TRBV27 to TRBJ2-1; 12 nucleotides agree with TRBD2. Germline CDR1 reads MNHEY; CDR2 reads SMNVEV (reference sequence). Unmatched junction bases numbered 9, after V lost 6 bases and J lost 15 bases. This CDR3 has 13 amino acids. The DNA for the CDR3 is TGTGCCAGCAGCCCCGGACTAGCGGGGCCCTGGTTCTTC. This translates into CASSPGLAGPWFF.

This sequence joins TRBV30 and TRBJ2-7; 7 bases are shared with TRBD2. V trimming: 3 bases; J trimming: 0 bases; junction bases outside the gene matches: 8. The CDR3 covers 15 residues. CDR1 GTSNPN and CDR2 SVGIG come from the germline V gene (reference sequence). CDR3 in DNA: TGTGCCTGGAGGTTTGGGGGGGTTATCTCCTACGAGCAGTACTTC. Translated: CAWRFGGVISYEQYF.

This sequence joins TRBV7-2 and TRBJ2-3; weak D call: TRBD2 (7 bases). This CDR3 has 17 residues. The ends were cut back, 5 bases at V and 2 bases at J, with 20 bases in the middle. Germline values: CDR1 SGHTA, CDR2 FQGNSA. For the CDR3, the DNA is TGTGCCAGCAGCGCCTCCAGGGGACTACCTGTCACAGATACGCAGTATTTT. It encodes CASSASRGLPVTDTQYF.

This clone was counted a single time. The chain recombines TRBV7-8 with TRBJ2-5, with TRBD2 matching over 10 bases. Per germline, CDR1 SGHVS and CDR2 FQNEAQ. V lost 1 base, J lost 6 bases, and 14 bases stayed unmatched. The CDR3 contains 18 residues. DNA for the CDR3: TGTGCCAGCAGCTTAGGGGGGACTAGCGAGACCGTGGGGAAGACCCAGTACTTC. It encodes CASSLGGTSETVGKTQYF. Full variable domain (rest looked up from reference TRBV7-8 and TRBJ2-5): GAGVSQSPRYKVAKRGQDVALRCDPISGHVSLFWYQQALGQGPEFLTYFQNEAQLDKSGLPSDRFFAERPEGSVSTLKIQRTQQEDSAVYLCASSLGGTSETVGKTQYFGPGTRLLVL.

The CDR3 nucleotides read TGTGCCAGCAGTGAAGCAGGGCTGGGAGAGACCCAGTACTTC. Protein product: CASSEAGLGETQYF. J is TRBJ2-5 and V is TRBV6-1; D not resolved. The V end was cut by 0 bases, the J end by 4 bases, with 9 bases between. This CDR3 contains 14 residues. The V gene's germline CDR1 is MNHNS and CDR2 SASEGT.

On this clone: Distinct nucleotide sequences in the sample also encode this CDR3. The chain's CDR3 is CAWNGQGNSPLHF. CDR3 sequence (DNA): TGTGCCTGGAACGGACAGGGTAATTCACCCCTCCACTTT. The chain is built from TRBV30 and TRBJ1-6; TRBD1 matches at 8 bases. Germline-derived CDR1 and CDR2 are GTSNPN and SVGIG (reference sequence). V was clipped by 4 bases and J by 6 bases; unmatched bases: 2. CDR3 length: 13 residues.

This chain joins TRBV6-5 and TRBJ2-7; 9 bases are shared with TRBD1. This CDR3 spans 14 amino acids. V shed 2 bases, J shed 6 bases, and the junction held 5 bases outside the gene matches. CDR1 and CDR2 from the germline V gene are MNHEY and SVGAGI. This chain's CDR3 is CASSYGGQGVEQYF. For the CDR3, the DNA is TGTGCCAGCAGTTACGGGGGACAGGGTGTCGAGCAGTACTTC.

This chain uses TRBV5-6 with TRBJ2-5, with 12 bases aligning to TRBD1. The CDR3 is made up of 15 amino acids. Germline loops: CDR1 SGHDT, CDR2 YYEEEE. Trimming at V came to 5 bases and at J to 5 bases, leaving 7 bases not matched to a gene. The CDR3 DNA sequence: TGTGCCAGCAGTCCGGGACAGGGGGCGGGGGAGACCCAGTACTTC. Its translation: CASSPGQGAGETQYF.

The rearrangement links TRBV9 to TRBJ1-4; TRBD1 matches at 9 bases. The CDR3 has 14 amino acids. V lost 2 bases to trimming and J lost 6 bases; unmatched junction nucleotides: 2. Germline V lookup: CDR1 SGDLS, CDR2 YYNGEE. The CDR3 sequence is CASSVGTGYEKLFF. CDR3 nucleotides: TGTGCCAGCAGCGTTGGGACAGGGTATGAAAAACTGTTTTTT.

The V and J genes are TRBV5-1 and TRBJ2-7; a weak D match, TRBD1 (5 bases). The CDR3 loop spans 15 amino acids. Trimming cost V 3 bases and J 0 bases, with 13 bases left between them. Per germline, CDR1 SGHRS and CDR2 YFSETQ. DNA for the CDR3: TGCGCCAGCAGCTCCTTGGGGCTGAGCTCCTACGAGCAGTACTTC. Amino acids: CASSSLGLSSYEQYF. The whole variable domain, filled in from reference TRBV5-1 and TRBJ2-7, reads KAGVTQTPRYLIKTRGQQVTLSCSPISGHRSVSWYQQTPGQGLQFLFEYFSETQRNKGNFPGRFSGRQFSNSRSEMNVSTLELGDSALYLCASSSLGLSSYEQYFGPGTRLTVT.

The V gene is TRBV11-1, the J gene TRBJ2-5; 11 bases are shared with TRBD1. The trim removed 5 bases at V and 0 bases at J, leaving 8 bases unmatched. Germline CDR1 is SGHAT and CDR2 is FQDESV (reference sequence). The CDR3 runs to 17 residues. In DNA form, the CDR3 reads TGTGCCAGCAGCCACGGACAGGGGGCCGCATACCAAGAGACCCAGTACTTC. It is translated as CASSHGQGAAYQETQYF.

The chain employs TRBV11-1 and TRBJ1-1; 7 bases line up with TRBD1. V shed 0 bases, J shed 7 bases, and the junction held 2 bases outside the gene matches. In germline, CDR1 is SGHAT, CDR2 FQDESV (reference sequence). The CDR3 is 13 residues long. The CDR3 DNA reads TGTGCCAGCAGCTTAGCGAGGGACAGTGAAGCTTTCTTT. It encodes CASSLARDSEAFF.

This chain connects TRBV7-2 to TRBJ2-3, with unresolved D. CDR1 is SGHTA, CDR2 FQGNSA, per germline. The CDR3 has 12 amino acids. Trimming cost V 5 bases and J 2 bases, with 5 bases left between them. The CDR3 DNA follows: TGTGCCAGCAGCGCCTACACAGATACGCAGTATTTT. Translated: CASSAYTDTQYF. The full variable domain, completed using reference TRBV7-2 and TRBJ2-3, is GAGVSQSPSNKVTEKGKDVELRCDPISGHTALYWYRQSLGQGLEFLIYFQGNSAPDKSGLPSDRFSAERTGGSVSTLTIQRTQQEDSAVYLCASSAYTDTQYFGPGTRLTVL.

This clone was recorded only once. The V and J genes are TRBV30 and TRBJ2-7; D is possibly TRBD2 (7 bases). Germline V gene data show CDR1 as GTSNPN and CDR2 as SVGIG (reference sequence). The CDR3 extends over 14 amino acids. V was clipped by 7 bases and J by 1 base, with 17 bases between them. CDR3 residues: CASPKGGASYEQYF. CDR3 DNA sequence: TGTGCCTCCCCGAAGGGGGGGGCGTCCTACGAGCAGTACTTC. Variable domain in full (rest from reference TRBV30 and TRBJ2-7): SQTIHQWPATLVQPVGSPLSLECTVEGTSNPNLYWYRQAAGRGLQLLFYSVGIGQISSEVPQNLSASRPQDRQFILSSKKLLLSDSGFYLCASPKGGASYEQYFGPGTRLTVT.

The chain is built from TRBV28 and TRBJ2-5; tentative D call: TRBD1 (5 bases). The CDR3 extends over 13 amino acids. From germline, CDR1 is MDHEN and CDR2 SYDVKM. With 10 bases removed from V and 5 bases from J, the gap between germline ends came to 17 bases. As DNA, the CDR3 is TGTGCCATCAAGGACACTGCGGCCGAGACCCAGTACTTC. This sequence encodes CAIKDTAAETQYF.